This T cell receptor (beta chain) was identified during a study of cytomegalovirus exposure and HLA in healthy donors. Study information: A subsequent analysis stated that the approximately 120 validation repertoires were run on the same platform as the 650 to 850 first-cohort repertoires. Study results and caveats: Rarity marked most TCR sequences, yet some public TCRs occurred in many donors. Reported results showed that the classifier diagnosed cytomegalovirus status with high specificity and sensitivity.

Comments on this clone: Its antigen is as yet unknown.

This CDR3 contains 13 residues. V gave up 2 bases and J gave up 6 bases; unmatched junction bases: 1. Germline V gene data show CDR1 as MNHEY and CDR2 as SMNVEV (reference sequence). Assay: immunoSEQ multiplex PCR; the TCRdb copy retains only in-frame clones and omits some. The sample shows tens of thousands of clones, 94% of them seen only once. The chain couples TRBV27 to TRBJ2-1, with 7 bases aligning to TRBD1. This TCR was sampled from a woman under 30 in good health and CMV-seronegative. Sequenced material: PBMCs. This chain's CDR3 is CASSLTGANEQFF. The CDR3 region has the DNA TGTGCCAGCAGTTTAACAGGGGCCAATGAGCAGTTCTTC.